Each of the 14 T cell receptor beta chains below was sequenced from the same sample in a study of regulatory T cells in long-lasting Graves disease (dated by TCRdb to about 2021). The time point label of this sample denotes: newly diagnosed GD, antithyroid drugs for less than 3 months. For both TCR sequencing and RNA sequencing, RNA was extracted from PBMCs using TRIzol. The protocol used for the library was multiplex PCR. Sequencing used an Illumina HiSeq 4000. CDR3 regions were amplified by Arm-PCR with iRepertoire HTBI primers to construct TCR beta libraries. In TCRdb, the public reads were trimmed at Q25 with fastp and aligned with MiXCR, with productive beta chains retained. Records with the same CDR3 protein are collapsed into one entry carrying the most frequent genes and DNA. This sample holds hundreds of thousands of distinct CDR3 sequences; approximately 15% were observed only once. 15% to 20% of the sample belongs to the ten largest clones.

The sample also formed part of further work on T cells in Graves' hyperthyroidism and ophthalmopathy.

Sequencing used peripheral blood mononuclear cells (PBMCs), obtained at new diagnosis, from a patient treated with antithyroid drugs. These receptors came from a woman aged 25-40 years with Graves disease. Donor details come from another sample of the same person, matched by shared clones.

The rearrangement uses TRBV5-6 and TRBJ1-2; D call uncertain. Germline V gene lookup returns CDR1 SGHDT and CDR2 YYEEEE. Trimming took off 3 bases at V and 0 bases at J, with 6 bases between the two ends. This CDR3 is 13 amino acids long. The CDR3 DNA sequence: TGTGCCAGCAGCTCCAGTCCTAACTATGGCTACACCTTC. Translated, it gives CASSSSPNYGYTF.

This clonotype was counted ten times or more. This sequence joins TRBV28 and TRBJ1-2; TRBD1 matches at 7 bases. The germline V gene has CDR1 MDHEN and CDR2 SYDVKM. Losses at the gene ends were 2 bases for V and 4 bases for J; bases not matched to a gene: 7. The CDR3 spans 15 residues. The CDR3 reads CASSLSGDSLYGYTF. The CDR3 nucleotides are TGTGCCAGCAGTTTAAGCGGGGACAGTCTCTATGGCTACACCTTC.

This clonotype has ten or more counts. The V and J genes are TRBV7-6 and TRBJ2-1, with a possible D match to TRBD2 (6 bases). The CDR3 spans 17 residues. Trimming removed 1 base from V and 6 bases from J, with 19 bases in between. Looked up from germline, CDR1 is SGHVS and CDR2 is FNYEAQ. In DNA form, the CDR3 reads TGTGCCAGCAGCTTAGGTTTTGCGGGGATCTTTGGCAATGAGCAGTTCTTC. This encodes CASSLGFAGIFGNEQFF.

This clonotype was observed many times. This rearrangement joins TRBV6-1 to TRBJ2-3; 8 positions match TRBD1. The J call could be wrong; TRBJ2-5 is a better fit for the DNA end. Germline CDR1 reads MNHNS; CDR2 reads SASEGT. This CDR3 spans 15 amino acids. CDR3 DNA: TGTGCCAGCAGTGAAGCCGGACAGGGTGCGCAGACCCAGTACTTC. Translated, it gives CASSEAGQGAQTQYF.

The rearrangement links TRBV18 to TRBJ2-7; tentative D call: TRBD1 (5 bases). CDR3 length equals 15 residues. From germline, CDR1 is KGHSH and CDR2 LQKENI. Trimming left V 1 base short and J 0 bases short, with 10 bases between. The CDR3: CASSPLAGSSYEQYF. The CDR3 bases are TGTGCCAGCTCACCACTGGCAGGGTCCTCCTACGAGCAGTACTTC.

This clonotype has a count of ten or more. J is TRBJ1-1 and V is TRBV27, with unresolved D. Germline CDR1 reads MNHEY; CDR2 reads SMNVEV (reference sequence). Trimming left V 2 bases short and J 1 base short, with 11 bases between. This CDR3 has 15 residues. This chain's CDR3 is CASSLAPRGNTEAFF. CDR3 nucleotides: TGTGCCAGCAGTTTAGCCCCCCGCGGGAACACTGAAGCTTTCTTT.

This clonotype was counted at least ten times. The chain is built from TRBV11-1 and TRBJ1-2; D not certain. The CDR3 has 15 residues. The germline V gene encodes CDR1 SGHAT and CDR2 FQDESV (reference sequence). V lost 7 bases to trimming and J lost 6 bases, with 21 bases between them. The CDR3 region is CASNPYPSGVDGYTF. Written as DNA, the CDR3 is TGTGCCAGCAACCCTTACCCAAGCGGGGTAGATGGCTACACCTTC.

In this sample, this clonotype turned up a few times. The chain combines TRBV6-2 or TRBV6-3 with TRBJ1-3; D ambiguous. The CDR3 has 15 residues. V was trimmed by 8 bases and J by 0 bases, leaving 14 bases between them. CDR1 and CDR2 from the germline V gene are MNHEY and SVGEGT. The CDR3 region is CASGQDGVSGNTIYF. The DNA for the CDR3 is TGTGCCAGCGGCCAAGACGGTGTCTCTGGAAACACCATATATTTT.

This clonotype was counted many times. The chain couples TRBV29-1 to TRBJ2-2; D is possibly TRBD1 (6 bases). The CDR3 has 14 amino acids. Looked up from germline, CDR1 is SQVTM and CDR2 is ANQGSEA. Trimming removed 7 bases from V and 2 bases from J, with 14 bases in between. The CDR3 is CSAQTGRNTGELFF. For the CDR3, the DNA is TGCAGCGCTCAGACAGGACGAAACACCGGGGAGCTGTTTTTT.

This clonotype has at least ten counts. The V call is TRBV7-2, the J call TRBJ2-3; TRBD2 aligns across 11 bases. This CDR3 is 17 amino acids long. Trimming took 2 bases from V and 4 from J; bases not matched to a gene: 8. Looked up from germline, CDR1 is SGHTA and CDR2 is FQGNSA. CDR3 residues: CASSLITSGSVSDTQYF. The CDR3 DNA reads TGTGCCAGCAGCTTAATTACTAGCGGGAGTGTGTCAGATACGCAGTATTTT.

This clonotype was recorded many times. V gene TRBV28 combines with J gene TRBJ1-1, with D tentatively TRBD1 (5 bases). V lost 4 bases to trimming and J lost 4 bases, with 10 bases between them. The CDR3 is made up of 13 amino acids. CDR1 is MDHEN and CDR2 is SYDVKM in the germline V gene. CDR3 sequence reads: CASSSGWGTEAFF. In DNA, the CDR3 is TGTGCCAGCAGTTCAGGGTGGGGCACTGAAGCTTTCTTT.

V and J are TRBV6-1 and TRBJ1-5; TRBD1 matches 7 bases. Germline CDR1 MNHNS, CDR2 SASEGT. CDR3 length: 15 residues. V lost 8 bases, J lost 4 bases, and 11 bases stayed unmatched. Written as DNA, the CDR3 is TGTGCCAGCGGGATCGACAGGGAAAGGAATCAGCCCCAGCATTTT. Translated: CASGIDRERNQPQHF.

This clonotype was recorded many times. The chain is built from TRBV11-2 and TRBJ2-4, with D hard to call. CDR1 is SGHAT and CDR2 is FQNNGV in the germline V gene. The CDR3 is 14 residues long. V was shortened by 5 bases and J by 6 bases, with 14 bases between the two germline ends. The CDR3: CASSRDWSGNIQYF. CDR3 in DNA: TGTGCCAGCAGCCGAGACTGGTCGGGAAACATTCAGTACTTC. Full variable domain (missing parts from reference TRBV11-2 and TRBJ2-4): EAGVAQSPRYKIIEKRQSVAFWCNPISGHATLYWYQQILGQGPKLLIQFQNNGVVDDSQLPKDRFSAERLKGVDSTLKIQPAKLEDSAVYLCASSRDWSGNIQYFGAGTRLSVL.

This clonotype has only a few counts. The chain has TRBV2 and TRBJ1-4; D is perhaps TRBD1 (5 bases). With 6 bases removed from V and 3 bases from J, the gap between germline ends came to 17 bases. The CDR3 is 16 amino acids. Germline V gene lookup returns CDR1 SNHLY and CDR2 FYNNEI. The CDR3 nucleotides are TGTGCCAGCAGCCCGGGCACTTGGGGACCTAATGAAAAACTGTTTTTT. Amino acids: CASSPGTWGPNEKLFF.